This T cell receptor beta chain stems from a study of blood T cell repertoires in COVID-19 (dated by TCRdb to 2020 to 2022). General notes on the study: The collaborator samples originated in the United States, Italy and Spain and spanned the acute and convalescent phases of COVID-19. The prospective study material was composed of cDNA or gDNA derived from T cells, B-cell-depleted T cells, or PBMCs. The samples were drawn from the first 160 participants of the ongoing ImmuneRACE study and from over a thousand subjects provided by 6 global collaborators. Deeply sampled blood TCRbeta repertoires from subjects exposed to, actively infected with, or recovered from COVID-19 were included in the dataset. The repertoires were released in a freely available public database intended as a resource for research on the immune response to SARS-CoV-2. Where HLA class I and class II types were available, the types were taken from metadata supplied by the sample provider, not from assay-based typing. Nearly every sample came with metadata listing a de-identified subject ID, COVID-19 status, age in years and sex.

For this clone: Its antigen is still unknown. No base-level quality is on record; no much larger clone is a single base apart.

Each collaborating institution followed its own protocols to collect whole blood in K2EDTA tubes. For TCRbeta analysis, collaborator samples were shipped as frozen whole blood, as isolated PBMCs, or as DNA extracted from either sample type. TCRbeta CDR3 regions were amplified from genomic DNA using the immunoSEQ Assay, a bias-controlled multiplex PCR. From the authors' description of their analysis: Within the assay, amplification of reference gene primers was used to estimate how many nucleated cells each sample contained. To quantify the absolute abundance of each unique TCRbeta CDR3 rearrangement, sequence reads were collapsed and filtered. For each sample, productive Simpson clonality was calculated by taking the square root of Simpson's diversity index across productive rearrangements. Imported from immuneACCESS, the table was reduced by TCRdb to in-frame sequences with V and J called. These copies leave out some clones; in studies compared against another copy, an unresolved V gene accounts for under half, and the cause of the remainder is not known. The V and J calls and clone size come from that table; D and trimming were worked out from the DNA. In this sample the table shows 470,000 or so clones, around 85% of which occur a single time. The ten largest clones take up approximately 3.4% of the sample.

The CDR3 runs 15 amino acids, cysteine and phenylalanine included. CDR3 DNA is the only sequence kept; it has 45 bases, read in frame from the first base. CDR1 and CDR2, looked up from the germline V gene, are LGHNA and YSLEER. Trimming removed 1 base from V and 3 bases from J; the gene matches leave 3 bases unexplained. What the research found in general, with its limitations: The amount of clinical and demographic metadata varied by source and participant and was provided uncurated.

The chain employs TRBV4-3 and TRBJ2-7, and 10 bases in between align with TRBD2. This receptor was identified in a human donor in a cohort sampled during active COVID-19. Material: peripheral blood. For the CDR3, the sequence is CASSQATSGIYEQYF. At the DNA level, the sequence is TGCGCCAGCAGCCAAGCCACTAGCGGGATCTACGAGCAGTACTTC.